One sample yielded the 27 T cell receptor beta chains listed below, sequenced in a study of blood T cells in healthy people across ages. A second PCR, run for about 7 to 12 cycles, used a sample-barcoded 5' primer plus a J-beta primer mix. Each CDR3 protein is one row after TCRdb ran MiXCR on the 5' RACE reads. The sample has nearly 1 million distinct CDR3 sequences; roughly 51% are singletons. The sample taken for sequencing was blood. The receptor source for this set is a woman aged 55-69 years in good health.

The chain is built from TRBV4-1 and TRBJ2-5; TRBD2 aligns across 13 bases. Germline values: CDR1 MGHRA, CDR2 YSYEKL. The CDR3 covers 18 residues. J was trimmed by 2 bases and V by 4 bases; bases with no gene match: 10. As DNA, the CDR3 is TGCGCCAGCAGCCTTGGTACTAGCGGGAGGGCCGTACAAGAGACCCAGTACTTC. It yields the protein CASSLGTSGRAVQETQYF.

CDR3 sequence reads: CASTRLAGVVSGELFF. The CDR3 nucleotides are TGTGCCAGCACGAGACTAGCGGGAGTGGTTTCCGGGGAGCTGTTTTTT. V usage is TRBV12-3 or TRBV12-4 and J usage is TRBJ2-2, with TRBD2 identical over 12 bases. With 7 bases clipped from V and 6 bases from J, the junction kept 9 bases outside the gene matches. The CDR3 covers 16 residues.

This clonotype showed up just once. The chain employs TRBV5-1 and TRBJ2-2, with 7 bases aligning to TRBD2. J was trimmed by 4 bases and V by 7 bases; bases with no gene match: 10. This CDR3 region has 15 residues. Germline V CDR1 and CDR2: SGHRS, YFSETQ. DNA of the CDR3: TGCGCCAGCTACGCGCGAGCGGGAACCACCGGGGAGCTGTTTTTT. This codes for CASYARAGTTGELFF.

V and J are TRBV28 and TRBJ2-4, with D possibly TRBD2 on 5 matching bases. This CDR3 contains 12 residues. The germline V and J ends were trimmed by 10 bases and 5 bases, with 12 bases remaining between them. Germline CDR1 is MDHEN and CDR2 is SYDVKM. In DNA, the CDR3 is TGTGCCACCGGACTGGCTCAAAACATTCAGTACTTC. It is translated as CATGLAQNIQYF.

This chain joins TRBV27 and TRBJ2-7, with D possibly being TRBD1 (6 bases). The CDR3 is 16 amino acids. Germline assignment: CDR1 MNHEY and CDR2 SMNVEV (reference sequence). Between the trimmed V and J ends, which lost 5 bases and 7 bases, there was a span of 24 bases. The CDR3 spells CASSPTSRGMYNEQYF. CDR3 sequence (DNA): TGTGCCAGCAGTCCGACATCTAGGGGGATGTACAATGAGCAGTACTTC.

CDR3 DNA sequence: TGCAGCGTTGATGTTGGCTACACCTTC. The encoded protein is CSVDVGYTF. The chain couples TRBV29-1 to TRBJ1-2, with D hard to call. Trimming took off 3 bases at V and 7 bases at J, with 3 bases between the two ends. The length of the CDR3 is 9 residues. Germline V gene lookup returns CDR1 SQVTM and CDR2 ANQGSEA.

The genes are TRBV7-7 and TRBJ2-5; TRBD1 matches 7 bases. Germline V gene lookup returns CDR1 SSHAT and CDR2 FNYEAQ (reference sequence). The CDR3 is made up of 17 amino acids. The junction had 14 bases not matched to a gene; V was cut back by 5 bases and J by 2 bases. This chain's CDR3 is CASSPPGTDTFQETQYF. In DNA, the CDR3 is TGTGCCAGCAGCCCCCCCGGGACAGATACCTTTCAAGAGACCCAGTACTTC.

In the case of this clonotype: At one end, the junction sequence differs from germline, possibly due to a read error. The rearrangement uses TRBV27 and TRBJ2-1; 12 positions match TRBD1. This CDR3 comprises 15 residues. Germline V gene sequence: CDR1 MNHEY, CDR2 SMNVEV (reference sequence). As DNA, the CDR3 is TGTGCCAGCGCGCCCGGGACAGGGGGCTACGATGAGCAGTTCTTC. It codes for CASAPGTGGYDEQFF.

The chain's CDR3 is CASSLTTGLNEQFF. The CDR3 region has the DNA TGTGCCAGCAGCTTAACTACAGGGCTCAATGAGCAGTTCTTC. V and J are TRBV7-9 and TRBJ2-1; maybe TRBD1 (6 bases). The CDR3 runs to 14 residues. With 2 bases removed from V and 6 bases from J, the gap between germline ends came to 11 bases. Germline V gene lookup returns CDR1 SEHNR and CDR2 FQNEAQ (reference sequence).

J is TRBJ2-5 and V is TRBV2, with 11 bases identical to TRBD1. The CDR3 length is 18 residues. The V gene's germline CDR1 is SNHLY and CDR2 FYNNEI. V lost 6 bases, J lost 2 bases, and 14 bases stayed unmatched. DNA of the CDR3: TGTGCCAGCAGCCTGTGGACAGGGGGCCTTAGCGGTCAAGAGACCCAGTACTTC. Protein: CASSLWTGGLSGQETQYF.

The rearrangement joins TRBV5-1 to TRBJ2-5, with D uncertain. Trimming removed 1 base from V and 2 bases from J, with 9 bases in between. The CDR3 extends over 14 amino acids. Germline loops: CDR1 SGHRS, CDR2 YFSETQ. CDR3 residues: CASSLTSTQETQYF. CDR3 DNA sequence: TGCGCCAGCAGCTTGACCAGTACACAAGAGACCCAGTACTTC. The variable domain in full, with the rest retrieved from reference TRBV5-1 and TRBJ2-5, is KAGVTQTPRYLIKTRGQQVTLSCSPISGHRSVSWYQQTPGQGLQFLFEYFSETQRNKGNFPGRFSGRQFSNSRSEMNVSTLELGDSALYLCASSLTSTQETQYFGPGTRLLVL.

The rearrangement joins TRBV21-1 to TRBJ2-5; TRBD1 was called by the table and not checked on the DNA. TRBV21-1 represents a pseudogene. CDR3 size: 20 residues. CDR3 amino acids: CASSNILLQGAPPGGETQYF. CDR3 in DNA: TGTGCCAGCAGCAATATCCTACTACAGGGGGCTCCTCCGGGTGGGGAGACCCAGTACTTC.

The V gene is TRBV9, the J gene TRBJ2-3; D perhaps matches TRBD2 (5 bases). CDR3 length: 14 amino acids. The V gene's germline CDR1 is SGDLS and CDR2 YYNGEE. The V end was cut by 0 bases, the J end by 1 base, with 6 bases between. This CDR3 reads CASSVDGGTDTQYF. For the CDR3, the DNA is TGTGCCAGCAGCGTAGACGGGGGCACAGATACGCAGTATTTT.

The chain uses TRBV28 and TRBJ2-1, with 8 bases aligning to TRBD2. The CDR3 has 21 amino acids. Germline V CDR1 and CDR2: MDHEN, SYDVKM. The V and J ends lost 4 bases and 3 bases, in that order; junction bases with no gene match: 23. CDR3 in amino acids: CASSSAGAGVWRRENYNEQFF. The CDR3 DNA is TGTGCCAGCAGTTCTGCCGGAGCGGGAGTTTGGCGTAGGGAGAACTACAATGAGCAGTTCTTC.

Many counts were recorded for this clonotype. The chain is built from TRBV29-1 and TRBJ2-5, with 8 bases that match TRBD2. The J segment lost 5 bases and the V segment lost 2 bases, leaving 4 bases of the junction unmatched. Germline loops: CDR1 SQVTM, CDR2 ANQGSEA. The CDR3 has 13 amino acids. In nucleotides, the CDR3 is TGCAGCGTTGAATTGCGGGAGGATGAGACCCAGTACTTC. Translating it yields CSVELREDETQYF. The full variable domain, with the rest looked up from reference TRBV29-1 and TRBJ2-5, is SAVISQKPSRDICQRGTSLTIQCQVDSQVTMMFWYRQQPGQSLTLIATANQGSEATYESGFVIDKFPISRPNLTFSTLTVSNMSPEDSSIYLCSVELREDETQYFGPGTRLLVL.

CDR3 loop: CASSTGTDDEQYF. In DNA, the CDR3 is TGTGCCAGCAGCACTGGGACAGACGACGAGCAGTACTTC. The chain links TRBV7-3 to TRBJ2-5; 7 nucleotides line up with TRBD1. Near its end, the DNA agrees better with TRBJ2-7, so the J call may be wrong. Per the germline V gene, CDR1 is SGHTA and CDR2 is FQGTGA. This CDR3 spans 13 amino acids.

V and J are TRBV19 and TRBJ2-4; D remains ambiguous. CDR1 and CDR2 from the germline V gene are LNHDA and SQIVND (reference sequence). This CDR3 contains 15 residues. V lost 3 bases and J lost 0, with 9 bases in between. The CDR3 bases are TGTGCCAGTAGTATCCCGGGCCTAGCCAAAAACATTCAGTACTTC. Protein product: CASSIPGLAKNIQYF.

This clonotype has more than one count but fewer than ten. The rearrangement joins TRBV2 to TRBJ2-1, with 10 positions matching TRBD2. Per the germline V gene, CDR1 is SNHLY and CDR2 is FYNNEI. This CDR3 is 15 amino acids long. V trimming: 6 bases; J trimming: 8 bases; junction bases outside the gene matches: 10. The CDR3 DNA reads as TGTGCCAGCAGGGGAAGAGCGGGAGGGCCTTATGAGCAGTTCTTC. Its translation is CASRGRAGGPYEQFF.

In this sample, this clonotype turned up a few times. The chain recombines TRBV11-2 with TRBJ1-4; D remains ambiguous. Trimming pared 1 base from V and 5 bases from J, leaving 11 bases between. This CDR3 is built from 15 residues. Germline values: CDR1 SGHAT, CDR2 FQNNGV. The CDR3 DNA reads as TGTGCCAGCAGCTTAGCCGCCAGAAGAAATGAAAAACTGTTTTTT. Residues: CASSLAARRNEKLFF.

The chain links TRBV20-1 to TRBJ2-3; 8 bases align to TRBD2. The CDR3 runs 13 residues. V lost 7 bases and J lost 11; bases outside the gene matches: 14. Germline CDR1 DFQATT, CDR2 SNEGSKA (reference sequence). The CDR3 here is CSVLPGLEPEQYF. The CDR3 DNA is TGCAGTGTTCTACCGGGACTAGAACCTGAGCAGTATTTT.

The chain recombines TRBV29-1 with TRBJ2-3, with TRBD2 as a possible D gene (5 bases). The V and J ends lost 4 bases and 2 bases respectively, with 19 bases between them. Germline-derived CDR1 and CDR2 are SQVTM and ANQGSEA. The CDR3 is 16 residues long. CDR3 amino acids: CSVGGLQRRYTDTQYF. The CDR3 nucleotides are TGCAGCGTTGGCGGTCTACAGCGGAGATACACAGATACGCAGTATTTT.

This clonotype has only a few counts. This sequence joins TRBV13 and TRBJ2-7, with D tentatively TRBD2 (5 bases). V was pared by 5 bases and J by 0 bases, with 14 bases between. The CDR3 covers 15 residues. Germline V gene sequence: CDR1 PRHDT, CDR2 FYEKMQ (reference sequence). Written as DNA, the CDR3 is TGTGCCAGCAGCCTGATAAAGCGGAACTCCTACGAGCAGTACTTC. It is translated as CASSLIKRNSYEQYF.

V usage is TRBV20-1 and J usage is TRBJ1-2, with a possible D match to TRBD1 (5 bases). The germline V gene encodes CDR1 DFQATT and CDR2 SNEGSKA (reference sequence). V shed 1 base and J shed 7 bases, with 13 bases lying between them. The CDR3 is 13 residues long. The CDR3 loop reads CSARAAGLIGYTF. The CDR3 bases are TGCAGTGCTAGAGCGGCAGGGCTCATTGGCTACACCTTC.

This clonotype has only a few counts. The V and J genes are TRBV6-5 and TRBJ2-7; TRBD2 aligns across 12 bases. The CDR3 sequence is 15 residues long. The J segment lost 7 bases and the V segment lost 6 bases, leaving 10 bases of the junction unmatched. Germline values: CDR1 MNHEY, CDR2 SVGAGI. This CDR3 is CASSSTSGRQWEQYF. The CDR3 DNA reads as TGTGCCAGCAGCTCCACTAGCGGGAGGCAATGGGAGCAGTACTTC.

The CDR3 region has the DNA TGTGCCAGCAGCTTTACAGGGCGCAATCAGCCCCAGCATTTT. Its translation: CASSFTGRNQPQHF. The rearrangement uses TRBV7-2 and TRBJ1-5, with D perhaps matching TRBD1 (6 bases). CDR1 and CDR2 (germline): SGHTA, FQGNSA. This CDR3 comprises 14 residues. V was clipped by 3 bases and J by 2 bases, with 8 bases between them.

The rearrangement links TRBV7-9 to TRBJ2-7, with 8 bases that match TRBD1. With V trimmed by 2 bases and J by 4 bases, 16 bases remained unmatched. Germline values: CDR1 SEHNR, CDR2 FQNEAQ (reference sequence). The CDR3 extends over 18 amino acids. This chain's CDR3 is CASSLLHSSGQEFYEQYF. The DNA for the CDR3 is TGTGCCAGCAGCTTATTACATTCGTCGGGACAGGAATTTTACGAGCAGTACTTC.

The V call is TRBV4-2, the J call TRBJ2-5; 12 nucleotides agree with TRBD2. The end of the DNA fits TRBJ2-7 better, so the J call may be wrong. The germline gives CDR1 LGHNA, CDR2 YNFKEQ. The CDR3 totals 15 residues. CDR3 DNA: TGTGCCAGCAGCCCAGTCCCGGGACTAGCGGGCGAGCAGTACTTC. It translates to CASSPVPGLAGEQYF.